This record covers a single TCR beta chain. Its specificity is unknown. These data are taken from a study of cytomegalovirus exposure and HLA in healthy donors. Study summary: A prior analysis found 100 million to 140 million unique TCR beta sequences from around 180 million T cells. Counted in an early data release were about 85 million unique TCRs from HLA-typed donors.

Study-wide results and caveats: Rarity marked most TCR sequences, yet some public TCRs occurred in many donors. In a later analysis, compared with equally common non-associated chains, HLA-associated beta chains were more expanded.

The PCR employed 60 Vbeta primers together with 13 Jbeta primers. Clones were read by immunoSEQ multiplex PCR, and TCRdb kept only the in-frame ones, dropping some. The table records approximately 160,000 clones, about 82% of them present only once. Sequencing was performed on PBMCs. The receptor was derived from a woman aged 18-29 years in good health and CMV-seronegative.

Here the CDR3 reads CASSPSPTGGTNEKLFF. CDR3 nucleotide sequence: TGTGCCAGCTCACCGAGTCCCACCGGGGGGACCAATGAAAAACTGTTTTTT. The chain couples TRBV18 to TRBJ1-4, with D tentatively TRBD1 (5 bases). This CDR3 is built from 17 residues. V was pared by 3 bases and J by 5 bases, with 19 bases between. Germline CDR1 KGHSH, CDR2 LQKENI.